Below are 3 T cell receptor beta chains sequenced from a single sample in a study of shared clonotypes between healthy human individuals. Naive CD8 populations comprised CD45RO-negative cells positively selected for CCR7, excluding terminally differentiated effector memory CD45RA+ cells. Data came from immunoSEQ multiplex PCR; TCRdb stores just in-frame clones and leaves some out. This sample has about 2 million clones, with just under 95% found just once. The specimen was naive CD8+ T cells sorted from blood. The receptors here all came from a man younger than 30 in good health.

The V call is TRBV15, the J call TRBJ1-1, with D maybe TRBD1 (6 bases). V dropped 7 bases and J dropped 2 bases, with 11 bases sitting between them. The CDR3 extends over 13 amino acids. Per germline, CDR1 LNHNV and CDR2 YYDKDF (reference sequence). CDR3 region: CATIAGGNTEAFF. DNA of the CDR3: TGTGCCACCATAGCCGGGGGCAACACTGAAGCTTTCTTT.

The V and J genes are TRBV6-1 and TRBJ2-7, with unresolved D. This CDR3 comprises 13 residues. Trimming pared 4 bases from V and 6 bases from J, leaving 13 bases between. Germline values: CDR1 MNHNS, CDR2 SASEGT. CDR3 loop: CASSGPVFFEQYF. The CDR3 coding sequence is TGTGCCAGCAGTGGACCAGTTTTCTTCGAGCAGTACTTC.

As to this clone: The sample has other DNA sequences that encode this CDR3 too. V usage is TRBV19 and J usage is TRBJ2-1; D unclear. Trimming left V 3 bases short and J 6 bases short, with 6 bases between. CDR3 length: 12 residues. Germline CDR1 is LNHDA and CDR2 is SQIVND (reference sequence). The DNA for the CDR3 is TGTGCCAGTAGTATCGTCGGCAATGAGCAGTTCTTC. Translation gives CASSIVGNEQFF.